This TCR beta chain derives from a study of radiation and T cells in renal cell carcinoma. Study-wide results and caveats: In blood, top tumor clones expanded by 2 weeks, shrinking by 4. No pretreatment tumor biopsies were available for baseline clonotypes.

Noted time point: blood 2 weeks post-SBRT. The treatment: 15 Gy SBRT to primary tumor, nephrectomy 4 weeks later. Radiation-treated patients gave blood at baseline, week 2 and week 4. The data were produced by immunoSEQ multiplex PCR, yet TCRdb's version contains in-frame clones alone and is incomplete. The sample holds about 130,000 clones, 81% seen once. Trimming left V 8 bases short and J 4 bases short, with 13 bases between. Germline V gene sequence: CDR1 SGHTA, CDR2 FQGNSA. The CDR3 consists of 13 residues. Of note for this clone: The antigen is not known.

This sequence originates from a man aged 45-65 years with renal cell carcinoma. Sequenced here: blood, sampled from a patient whose treatment included radiotherapy and nephrectomy. The chain combines TRBV7-2 with TRBJ2-3; D may be TRBD2 (6 bases). CDR3: CASATGGADTQYF. The CDR3 DNA is TGTGCCAGCGCTACCGGAGGGGCAGATACGCAGTATTTT.